This TCR beta chain came from a study of cytomegalovirus exposure and HLA in healthy donors. Study-wide results and caveats: Relative to equally common others, HLA-associated TCR beta chains showed greater clonal expansion in a later analysis. When the data were analyzed later, several of the most significant clusters appeared to be linked to common viral pathogens. Specific recognition of CMV antigens was confirmed in vitro for a few chains (all CMV-associated).

This CDR3 has 13 residues. Germline V gene data show CDR1 as KGHSH and CDR2 as LQKENI. The germline V and J ends were trimmed by 3 bases and 4 bases, with 9 bases remaining between them. The PCR had 60 Vbeta and 13 Jbeta primers. The protocol was immunoSEQ multiplex PCR, while the TCRdb copy is restricted to in-frame clones and leaves out a portion. The sample holds 95,000 to 110,000 clones; about three quarters are singletons and the top ten take 4.5% to 7%. On this clone itself: The antigen is undetermined. This specimen includes other DNA sequences encoding the same CDR3.

The chain links TRBV18 to TRBJ1-1, with D perhaps TRBD1 (5 bases). The clonotype comes from a man aged 55-75 years in good health and CMV-seropositive. The source material was PBMCs. CDR3 sequence reads: CASSPAGGTEAFF. Here the CDR3 DNA reads TGTGCCAGCTCACCCGCCGGGGGCACTGAAGCTTTCTTT.